This T cell receptor (beta chain) was obtained from a study of Ad26.COV2.S vaccination and SARS-CoV-2 variants. Study-level background: Ad26.COV2.S given intramuscularly, once or twice 56 days apart.

Method: immunoSEQ multiplex PCR; TCRdb's copy keeps in-frame clones and lacks some. Here the sample spans 240,000 or so clones, 70% to 90% being singletons. This CDR3 spans 16 amino acids. With 6 bases clipped from V and 7 bases from J, the junction kept 11 bases outside the gene matches. Germline V gene sequence: CDR1 SNHLY, CDR2 FYNNEI. Noted treatment: 19 received Ad26.COV2.S at low or high dose, single or two shots; roughly 5 received placebo; per-sample allocation not given. Specimens were obtained on day 63 following the first vaccine or placebo injection. This clone has just one count. The sample consisted of peripheral blood, taken in a trial of Ad26.COV2.S vaccine versus placebo. The rearrangement joins TRBV2 to TRBJ1-4; 10 bases align to TRBD1. The source of this sequence is a person between 18 and 60 years old who received the Ad26.COV2.S COVID-19 vaccine or a placebo. As DNA, the CDR3 is TGTGCCAGCAGAACCGGACAGGGGGAATTTAGTGAAAAACTGTTTTTT. Encoded protein: CASRTGQGEFSEKLFF.